The source of this T cell receptor beta chain is a study of blood T cells in healthy people across ages. Broader study findings: Per million T cells, TCR beta diversity dropped roughly linearly as age increased.

Trimming pared 6 bases from V and 4 bases from J, leaving 16 bases between. The germline gives CDR1 MNHEY, CDR2 SVGAGI. The CDR3 has 16 amino acids. The use of a sample-barcoded 5' primer and a J-beta primer mix characterized a second PCR of roughly 7 to 12 cycles. TCRdb fed the 5' RACE reads into MiXCR, producing one record per CDR3 protein. The profile shows roughly 2 million distinct CDR3 sequences, 49% of them singletons. On this clonotype: Antigen: not known.

Around 9 milliliters of peripheral blood were drawn from each donor into EDTA-treated tubes. Each sample gave at least 6.5 million isolated PBMCs. This TCR derives from a woman aged 40 to 50 in good health. V is TRBV6-5 and J is TRBJ1-6; D gene unclear. Sequences were obtained from blood. The CDR3 loop is CASRPEGNLYNSPLHF. The CDR3 DNA reads as TGTGCCAGCAGGCCAGAAGGGAATTTGTATAATTCACCCCTCCACTTT.